These 28 T cell receptor beta chains came from one sample sequenced in a study of T cell responses to AZD1222 COVID-19 vaccine. Generated by immunoSEQ multiplex PCR, the TCRdb table keeps only in-frame clones and is missing some. The table has some 150,000 clones, just over 90% seen once. The sequencing used peripheral blood, collected on day 0 of AZD1222 vaccination. Source of these receptors: an adult in good health.

There are many counts of this clone. The chain carries TRBV27 and TRBJ1-1, with D maybe TRBD1 (6 bases). Deletions cut 3 bases from V and 0 bases from J, with 14 bases between. CDR3 size: 16 residues. Germline loops: CDR1 MNHEY, CDR2 SMNVEV (reference sequence). The CDR3 DNA reads TGTGCCAGCAGTTTGGGGGCAGCCTTGATGAACACTGAAGCTTTCTTT. Residues: CASSLGAALMNTEAFF.

The chain carries TRBV5-4 and TRBJ2-7; TRBD1 agrees at 9 bases. The CDR3 spans 14 residues. V was pared by 4 bases and J by 5 bases, with 7 bases of the junction left unmatched. Germline V CDR1 and CDR2: SGHNT, YYREEE (reference sequence). The chain's CDR3 is CASSGGDRENEQYF. CDR3 DNA sequence: TGTGCCAGCAGCGGCGGGGACAGGGAAAACGAGCAGTACTTC.

The gene calls are TRBV11-3 and TRBJ2-2; D gene uncertain. Germline CDR1 SGHNT, CDR2 YENEEA. This CDR3 has 12 residues. V was shortened by 5 bases and J by 5 bases, with 6 bases between the two germline ends. As DNA, the CDR3 is TGTGCCAGCAGCAGTAAGACCGGGGAGCTGTTTTTT. This sequence encodes CASSSKTGELFF.

V is TRBV5-1 and J is TRBJ2-1; 9 bases map to TRBD2. The CDR3 is 14 amino acids. Germline V CDR1 and CDR2: SGHRS, YFSETQ. V was pared by 3 bases and J by 10 bases, with 8 bases of the junction left unmatched. This CDR3 is CASSSGTSILEQFF. In nucleotides, the CDR3 is TGCGCCAGCAGCTCCGGGACTAGCATCCTCGAGCAGTTCTTC.

The DNA for the CDR3 is TGCAGTGCTAGAGATATATCTGAAGCTTTCTTT. Translation gives CSARDISEAFF. The chain combines TRBV20-1 with TRBJ1-1; no reliable D call. Trimming took off 0 bases at V and 6 bases at J, with 5 bases between the two ends. Germline CDR1 reads DFQATT; CDR2 reads SNEGSKA (reference sequence). CDR3 length: 11 amino acids.

This rearrangement joins TRBV11-2 to TRBJ2-2; TRBD2 matches at 7 bases. V shed 3 bases, J shed 6 bases, and the junction held 10 bases outside the gene matches. The CDR3 is 16 amino acids. The germline gives CDR1 SGHAT, CDR2 FQNNGV. The CDR3 DNA follows: TGTGCCAGCAGCTTTTTGAGAGGGAGGGCCGCCGGGGAGCTGTTTTTT. It specifies CASSFLRGRAAGELFF.

V is TRBV5-6 and J is TRBJ2-1, with TRBD2 identical over 9 bases. The junction had 7 bases not matched to a gene; V was cut back by 0 bases and J by 0 bases. Germline V gene lookup returns CDR1 SGHDT and CDR2 YYEEEE. The CDR3 has 18 residues. The chain's CDR3 is CASSLVGSGGGSYNEQFF. CDR3 bases: TGTGCCAGCAGCTTGGTAGGTAGCGGGGGAGGCTCCTACAATGAGCAGTTCTTC. The full variable domain, completed using reference TRBV5-6 and TRBJ2-1, is DAGVTQSPTHLIKTRGQQVTLRCSPKSGHDTVSWYQQALGQGPQFIFQYYEEEERQRGNFPDRFSGHQFPNYSSELNVNALLLGDSALYLCASSLVGSGGGSYNEQFFGPGTRLTVL.

V gene TRBV11-2 combines with J gene TRBJ1-1; TRBD1 matches 7 bases. The CDR3 consists of 17 residues. The junction had 10 bases not matched to a gene; V was cut back by 1 base and J by 2 bases. CDR1 and CDR2 (germline): SGHAT, FQNNGV. CDR3 sequence reads: CASSLGALGQLNTEAFF. The CDR3 DNA reads as TGTGCCAGCAGCTTAGGGGCCCTGGGACAGCTAAACACTGAAGCTTTCTTT.

The rearrangement links TRBV25-1 to TRBJ2-2, with D uncertain. Germline values: CDR1 MGHDK, CDR2 SYGVNS. The V end lost 0 bases, the J end lost 5 bases, and 7 bases lay between the germline ends. The CDR3 is 14 residues long. CDR3 amino acids: CASSEYLMTGELFF. The DNA of the CDR3 is TGTGCCAGCAGTGAATATTTGATGACCGGGGAGCTGTTTTTT.

The rearrangement links TRBV5-1 to TRBJ1-1; weak D call: TRBD1 (5 bases). Trimming left V 1 base short and J 0 bases short, with 10 bases between. The germline CDR1 and CDR2 sequences are SGHRS and YFSETQ. The CDR3 contains 15 residues. DNA for the CDR3: TGCGCCAGCAGCTTGCGCGGGGGTTTGAACACTGAAGCTTTCTTT. It specifies CASSLRGGLNTEAFF.

V is TRBV5-1 and J is TRBJ1-2; 12 bases match TRBD1. Germline V gives CDR1 SGHRS, CDR2 YFSETQ. V shed 1 base, J shed 8 bases, and the junction held 6 bases outside the gene matches. This CDR3 has 15 amino acids. The DNA of the CDR3 is TGCGCCAGCAGCTTGTCGGGACAGGGGGCTGAAGGCTACACCTTC. Amino acid sequence: CASSLSGQGAEGYTF.

V and J are TRBV5-1 and TRBJ1-2; possibly TRBD1 for D (6 bases). Between the trimmed V and J ends, which lost 0 bases and 1 base, there was a span of 10 bases. The germline CDR1 and CDR2 sequences are SGHRS and YFSETQ. The CDR3 consists of 15 residues. The CDR3 is CASSLGGRGNYGYTF. The CDR3 coding sequence is TGCGCCAGCAGCTTGGGGGGGCGCGGTAACTATGGCTACACCTTC. The full variable domain, completed using reference TRBV5-1 and TRBJ1-2, is KAGVTQTPRYLIKTRGQQVTLSCSPISGHRSVSWYQQTPGQGLQFLFEYFSETQRNKGNFPGRFSGRQFSNSRSEMNVSTLELGDSALYLCASSLGGRGNYGYTFGSGTRLTVV.

The V call is TRBV14, the J call TRBJ1-1; perhaps TRBD1 as D (5 bases). The germline gives CDR1 SGHDN, CDR2 FVKESK. The CDR3 length is 13 residues. V shed 4 bases and J shed 9 bases, with 15 bases lying between them. The CDR3 nucleotides are TGTGCCAGCAGCCTGTTGGGGGGTTCGAAAGCTTTCTTT. Amino acid sequence: CASSLLGGSKAFF.

This chain joins TRBV19 and TRBJ1-1; D uncertain. From germline, CDR1 is LNHDA and CDR2 SQIVND (reference sequence). The ends were cut back, 3 bases at V and 0 bases at J, with 5 bases in the middle. The CDR3 has 13 residues. CDR3 DNA: TGTGCCAGTAGTATGACACTGAACACTGAAGCTTTCTTT. The encoded protein is CASSMTLNTEAFF.

The chain is built from TRBV24-1 and TRBJ1-1, with D perhaps TRBD1 (5 bases). CDR1 KGHDR and CDR2 SFDVKD come from the germline V gene. V lost 10 bases and J 11 bases, leaving 16 bases between the germline ends. CDR3 length: 11 residues. CDR3 bases: TGTGCCACTAGCACCGGGGGACCCGCTTTCTTT. It specifies CATSTGGPAFF.

The rearrangement uses TRBV27 and TRBJ2-1; 8 bases agree with TRBD2. The CDR3 contains 14 residues. J gave up 8 bases and V 5 bases, and 8 bases lay outside the gene matches. From germline, CDR1 is MNHEY and CDR2 SMNVEV (reference sequence). The CDR3 here is CASSQPGLVDEQFF. The CDR3 region has the DNA TGTGCCAGCAGTCAACCGGGACTAGTCGATGAGCAGTTCTTC.

Concerning this clone itself: At one end the junction does not follow the germline gene, possibly because of a read error. The chain's CDR3 is CSVEDLGRIPF. The DNA for the CDR3 is TGCAGCGTTGAAGATCTGGGCCGGATCCCCTTC. This sequence joins TRBV29-1 and TRBJ1-2; D unresolved. The germline V gene has CDR1 SQVTM and CDR2 ANQGSEA. The CDR3 is 11 amino acids.

The chain recombines TRBV4-2 with TRBJ2-1; 7 nucleotides agree with TRBD2. Germline assignment: CDR1 LGHNA and CDR2 YNFKEQ. The CDR3 covers 15 residues. Germline trimming cut 1 base from V and 5 bases from J; bases unmatched to any gene: 5. CDR3 bases: TGTGCCAGCAGCCAAGCTAGCGGACTGAACAATGAGCAGTTCTTC. Protein sequence: CASSQASGLNNEQFF.

The chain combines TRBV7-9 with TRBJ1-2, with D possibly matching TRBD1 (5 bases). CDR1 is SEHNR and CDR2 is FQNEAQ in the germline V gene (reference sequence). CDR3 length: 14 residues. V lost 4 bases, J lost 8 bases, and 17 bases lay in between. The CDR3 is CASSSGLPGGGYTF. The CDR3 DNA sequence: TGTGCCAGCAGCTCGGGACTTCCTGGCGGGGGCTACACCTTC.

The chain links TRBV27 to TRBJ2-1; D is ambiguous. The CDR3 runs 11 residues. The V end lost 6 bases, the J end lost 7 bases, and 7 bases lay between the germline ends. Per germline, CDR1 MNHEY and CDR2 SMNVEV (reference sequence). Here the CDR3 reads CASRQQNEQFF. For the CDR3, the DNA is TGTGCCAGCAGACAGCAGAATGAGCAGTTCTTC.

The CDR3 loop reads CASIQRERGRSYEQYF. CDR3 DNA sequence: TGTGCCAGTATCCAGCGGGAGAGGGGGCGGTCCTACGAGCAGTACTTC. The chain uses TRBV19 and TRBJ2-7; TRBD2 might be the D (8 bases). The CDR3 covers 16 residues. Per the germline V gene, CDR1 is LNHDA and CDR2 is SQIVND (reference sequence). V lost 7 bases and J 1 base, leaving 20 bases between the germline ends.

The V call is TRBV5-4, the J call TRBJ2-3, with 9 nucleotides matching TRBD2. V was pared by 0 bases and J by 5 bases, with 7 bases of the junction left unmatched. Germline V CDR1 and CDR2: SGHNT, YYREEE (reference sequence). The CDR3 is 16 residues long. CDR3 coding DNA: TGTGCCAGCAGCTTGGCGGCGGGAGGGAGAGGAGATACGCAGTATTTT. It codes for CASSLAAGGRGDTQYF. The full variable domain, with the rest looked up from reference TRBV5-4 and TRBJ2-3, is ETGVTQSPTHLIKTRGQQVTLRCSSQSGHNTVSWYQQALGQGPQFIFQYYREEENGRGNFPPRFSGLQFPNYSSELNVNALELDDSALYLCASSLAAGGRGDTQYFGPGTRLTVL.

DNA for the CDR3: TGTGCCAGCAGTTGCGGGACAGACGACTATGGCTACACCTTC. Translation: CASSCGTDDYGYTF. The chain combines TRBV21-1 with TRBJ1-2; TRBD1, the table's D call, lacks a check against the DNA. TRBV21-1 is annotated as a pseudogene. The CDR3 is 14 amino acids.

This chain joins TRBV28 and TRBJ1-3; the D is unclear. Trimming left V 3 bases short and J 2 bases short, with 8 bases between. Germline assignment: CDR1 MDHEN and CDR2 SYDVKM. CDR3 length equals 14 residues. The CDR3 loop is CASSLGRAGNTIYF. The CDR3 coding sequence is TGTGCCAGCAGTTTGGGTAGGGCTGGAAACACCATATATTTT.

The V gene is TRBV27, the J gene TRBJ2-7, with 15 bases fitting TRBD2. Per the germline V gene, CDR1 is MNHEY and CDR2 is SMNVEV (reference sequence). The J segment lost 7 bases and the V segment lost 5 bases, leaving 6 bases of the junction unmatched. The CDR3 runs to 15 residues. DNA for the CDR3: TGTGCCAGCAGTCCCTCCGGGACTAGCGGGAGGGAGCAGTACTTC. Its translation: CASSPSGTSGREQYF.

V usage is TRBV7-9 and J usage is TRBJ2-1, with D possibly being TRBD2 (5 bases). Deletions cut 3 bases from V and 5 bases from J, with 11 bases between. Germline V lookup: CDR1 SEHNR, CDR2 FQNEAQ (reference sequence). The CDR3 is made up of 14 amino acids. In nucleotides, the CDR3 is TGTGCCAGCAGCTTCCCCGGACTGAACAATGAGCAGTTCTTC. Translated, it gives CASSFPGLNNEQFF.

The rearrangement links TRBV2 to TRBJ2-5, with 10 bases aligning to TRBD2. The V segment lost 6 bases and the J segment 3 bases; nucleotides outside the gene matches: 7. Germline V gene data show CDR1 as SNHLY and CDR2 as FYNNEI. The CDR3 contains 15 residues. The DNA of the CDR3 is TGTGCCAGCAGCAGAGGGCTAGCGGGAGAAGAGACCCAGTACTTC. Translated: CASSRGLAGEETQYF. Filled out from reference TRBV2 and TRBJ2-5, the complete variable domain reads EPEVTQTPSHQVTQMGQEVILRCVPISNHLYFYWYRQILGQKVEFLVSFYNNEISEKSEIFDDQFSVERPDGSNFTLKIRSTKLEDSAMYFCASSRGLAGEETQYFGPGTRLLVL.

The chain employs TRBV15 and TRBJ1-2, with D possibly TRBD1 on 6 matching bases. This CDR3 region has 14 residues. Germline loops: CDR1 LNHNV, CDR2 YYDKDF (reference sequence). Trimming cost V 3 bases and J 3 bases, with 11 bases left between them. The CDR3 DNA reads TGTGCCACCAGCAGCGGGGGGCTAGACTATGGCTACACCTTC. It encodes CATSSGGLDYGYTF.